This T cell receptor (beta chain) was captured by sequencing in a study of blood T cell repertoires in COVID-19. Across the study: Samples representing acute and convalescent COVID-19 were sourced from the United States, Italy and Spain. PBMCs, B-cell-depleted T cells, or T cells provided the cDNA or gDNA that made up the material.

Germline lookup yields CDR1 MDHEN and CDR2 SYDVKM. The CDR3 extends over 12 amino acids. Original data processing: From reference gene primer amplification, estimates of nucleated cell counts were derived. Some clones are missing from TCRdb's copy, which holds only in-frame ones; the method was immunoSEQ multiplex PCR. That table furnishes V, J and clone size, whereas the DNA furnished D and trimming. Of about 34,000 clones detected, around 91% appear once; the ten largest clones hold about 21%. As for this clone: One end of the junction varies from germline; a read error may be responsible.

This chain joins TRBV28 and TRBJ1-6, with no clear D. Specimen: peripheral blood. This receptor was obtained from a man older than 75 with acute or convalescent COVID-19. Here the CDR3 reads CASSFKPGLLDF. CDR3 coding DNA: TGTGCCAGCAGTTTTAAACCAGGTCTTCTTGACTTT. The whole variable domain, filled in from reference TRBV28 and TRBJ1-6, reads DVKVTQSSRYLVKRTGEKVFLECVQDMDHENMFWYRQDPGLGLRLIYFSYDVKMKEKGDIPEGYSVSREKKERFSLILESASTNQTSMYLCASSFKPGLLDFGNGTRLTVT.